Presented here are 5 T cell receptor beta chains from one specimen sequenced in a study of blood T cells in healthy people across ages. Through a sample-barcoded 5' primer and a J-beta primer mix, a second PCR was run for roughly 6 to 12 cycles. MiXCR was run by TCRdb on the 5' RACE reads, yielding one entry per CDR3 protein. The repertoire holds roughly 720,000 distinct CDR3 sequences, with roughly 50% as singletons. The sample was blood. Source of these receptors: a man older than 75 in good health.

This clonotype was seen a handful of times. This chain joins TRBV20-1 and TRBJ2-3; perhaps TRBD2 as D (5 bases). The CDR3 covers 11 residues. Germline CDR1 reads DFQATT; CDR2 reads SNEGSKA (reference sequence). The CDR3 DNA reads as TGCAGGCCCACTAGTACAGATACGCAGTATTTT. This translates into CRPTSTDTQYF.

The J gene is TRBJ2-1, the V gene TRBV2, with 12 bases lining up with TRBD1. Germline V gene data show CDR1 as SNHLY and CDR2 as FYNNEI. V was pared by 6 bases and J by 8 bases, with 5 bases of the junction left unmatched. The CDR3 totals 14 residues. For the CDR3, the DNA is TGTGCCAGCAGCCGGGACAGGGGGCAGGATGAGCAGTTCTTC. Translated, it gives CASSRDRGQDEQFF.

The chain combines TRBV5-5 with TRBJ1-2, with D possibly being TRBD1 (5 bases). The germline gives CDR1 SGHKS, CDR2 YYEKEE (reference sequence). Trimming shortened V by 4 bases and J by 2 bases, and 15 bases separated the two germline ends. CDR3 length equals 15 residues. CDR3 region: CASSLDPTANYGYTF. Here the CDR3 DNA reads TGTGCCAGCAGCCTAGACCCGACAGCAAACTATGGCTACACCTTC.

The gene calls are TRBV20-1 and TRBJ2-4; no clear D. The CDR3 length is 14 residues. In germline, CDR1 is DFQATT, CDR2 SNEGSKA (reference sequence). Trimming removed 2 bases at V and 0 bases at J, with 8 bases between. CDR3 loop: CSARSLGAKNIQYF. In DNA form, the CDR3 reads TGCAGTGCTAGATCCTTGGGAGCCAAAAACATTCAGTACTTC.

The chain uses TRBV7-2 and TRBJ2-7; 8 nucleotides agree with TRBD1. Germline V gene data show CDR1 as SGHTA and CDR2 as FQGNSA. The trim removed 2 bases at V and 0 bases at J, leaving 6 bases unmatched. The length of the CDR3 is 16 residues. The CDR3 DNA follows: TGTGCCAGCAGCTTACCCCCGGGACAGGCCTCCTACGAGCAGTACTTC. Protein: CASSLPPGQASYEQYF.